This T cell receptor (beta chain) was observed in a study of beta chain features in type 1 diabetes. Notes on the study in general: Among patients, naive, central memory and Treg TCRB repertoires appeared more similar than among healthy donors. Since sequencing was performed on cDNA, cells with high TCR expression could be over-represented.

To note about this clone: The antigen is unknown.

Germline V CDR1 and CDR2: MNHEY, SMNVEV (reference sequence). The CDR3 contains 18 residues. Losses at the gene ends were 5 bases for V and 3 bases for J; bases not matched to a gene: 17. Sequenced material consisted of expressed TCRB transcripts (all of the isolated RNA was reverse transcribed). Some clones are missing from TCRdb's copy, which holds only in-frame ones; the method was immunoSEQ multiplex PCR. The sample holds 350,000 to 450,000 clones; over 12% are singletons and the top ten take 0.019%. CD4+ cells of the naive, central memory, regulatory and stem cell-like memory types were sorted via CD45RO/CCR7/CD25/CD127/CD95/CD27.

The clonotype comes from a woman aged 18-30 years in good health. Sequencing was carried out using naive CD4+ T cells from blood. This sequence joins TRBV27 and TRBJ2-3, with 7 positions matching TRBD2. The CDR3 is CASSHTSESTQVTDTQYF. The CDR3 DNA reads TGTGCCAGCAGTCACACTAGCGAGTCTACCCAGGTGACAGATACGCAGTATTTT.